A single sample gave rise to the 7 T cell receptor beta chains below, sequenced in a study of shared T cell receptors in the human thymus. Clones were read by immunoSEQ multiplex PCR, and TCRdb kept only the in-frame ones, dropping some. The data hold fewer than 700,000 clones, with around 87% observed a single time. The same sample was also studied in work on human thymus T cells.

Sequencing input: thymocytes. The receptors here all came from a boy in the first two years of life with a congenital heart defect.

This rearrangement joins TRBV6-5 to TRBJ1-2; the D gene is possibly TRBD1 (6 bases). Germline lookup yields CDR1 MNHEY and CDR2 SVGAGI. Trimming pared 5 bases from V and 7 bases from J, leaving 14 bases between. There are 13 residues in the CDR3. CDR3 amino acids: CASSTLQGAGYTF. CDR3 in DNA: TGTGCCAGCAGTACCCTACAGGGAGCTGGCTACACCTTC.

The chain is built from TRBV19 and TRBJ2-2; a weak D match, TRBD1 (5 bases). Deletions cut 3 bases from V and 4 bases from J, with 15 bases between. Germline-derived CDR1 and CDR2 are LNHDA and SQIVND (reference sequence). The CDR3 has 16 amino acids. The CDR3 coding sequence is TGTGCCAGTAGTATTCCAGGGTCGAAGGGCACCGGGGAGCTGTTTTTT. This codes for CASSIPGSKGTGELFF.

This rearrangement joins TRBV5-4 to TRBJ2-2; D unclear. The CDR3 is 16 amino acids. V shed 0 bases and J shed 3 bases, with 12 bases lying between them. CDR1 SGHNT and CDR2 YYREEE come from the germline V gene (reference sequence). The CDR3 region has the DNA TGTGCCAGCAGCTTGGGGTATGGAGTTTACACCGGGGAGCTGTTTTTT. Translation gives CASSLGYGVYTGELFF.

The chain recombines TRBV6-5 with TRBJ2-7, with 12 nucleotides matching TRBD2. The CDR3 loop spans 15 amino acids. The germline gives CDR1 MNHEY, CDR2 SVGAGI. The V and J ends lost 6 bases and 4 bases, in that order; junction bases with no gene match: 7. The CDR3: CASSPTSGRWYEQYF. CDR3 DNA sequence: TGTGCCAGCAGCCCTACTAGCGGGAGGTGGTACGAGCAGTACTTC.

The chain combines TRBV19 with TRBJ2-3, with TRBD2 matching 9 bases. CDR3 length: 17 amino acids. Germline CDR1 LNHDA, CDR2 SQIVND (reference sequence). The trim removed 3 bases at V and 6 bases at J, leaving 13 bases unmatched. This CDR3 reads CASSMGGRAPVYDTQYF. CDR3 nucleotide sequence: TGTGCCAGTAGTATGGGCGGGAGGGCCCCGGTCTACGATACGCAGTATTTT.

This sequence joins TRBV4-3 and TRBJ2-7, with D maybe TRBD2 (5 bases). The V gene lost 0 bases and the J gene lost 2 bases, with 14 bases spanning the gap. The CDR3 extends over 16 amino acids. Germline V lookup: CDR1 LGHNA, CDR2 YSLEER. The CDR3 reads CASSQDPGVLPYEQYF. In nucleotides, the CDR3 is TGCGCCAGCAGCCAAGATCCCGGGGTGCTACCCTACGAGCAGTACTTC.

The rearrangement joins TRBV28 to TRBJ2-1; D is possibly TRBD2 (5 bases). The CDR3 sequence is 11 residues long. Trimming left V 7 bases short and J 6 bases short, with 7 bases between. In germline, CDR1 is MDHEN, CDR2 SYDVKM. DNA for the CDR3: TGTGCCAGCACGAGGGCCAATGAGCAGTTCTTC. Its translation is CASTRANEQFF.